Following are 4 T cell receptor beta chains from one sample sequenced in a study of blood T cell repertoires in COVID-19. TCRdb's table, derived via immunoSEQ multiplex PCR, lists solely in-frame clones and lacks some. The sample lists approximately 270,000 clones; around 81% were seen once. Sequenced: peripheral blood. The source of these receptors is a person aged 65 to 85 with COVID-19, enrolled during active disease.

The chain combines TRBV4-2 with TRBJ2-4; D is possibly TRBD2 (6 bases). V lost 6 bases and J 3 bases, leaving 18 bases between the germline ends. Germline CDR1 is LGHNA and CDR2 is YNFKEQ. This CDR3 is built from 16 residues. The CDR3, as DNA: TGTGCCAGCAGTGTTGCGGGACCAGCGGTCAAAAACATTCAGTACTTC. Translation gives CASSVAGPAVKNIQYF.

In the case of this clone: A read error may produce the germline difference seen at one junction end. The chain employs TRBV2 and TRBJ1-6; the D is unclear. In germline, CDR1 is SNHLY, CDR2 FYNNEI. CDR3 size: 16 residues. This CDR3 is CACRRVGGTYNSPLHF. The CDR3 DNA follows: TGTGCCTGCAGGAGGGTAGGAGGCACCTATAATTCACCCCTCCACTTT.

A few counts support this clone. The chain has TRBV3-1 (or the pseudogene TRBV3-2) and TRBJ2-6; tentatively, D is TRBD1 (6 bases). With 3 bases removed from V and 0 bases from J, the gap between germline ends came to 6 bases. From germline, CDR1 is LGHDT and CDR2 YNNKEL (reference sequence). CDR3 length: 15 amino acids. The CDR3 DNA is TGTGCCAGCAGCCAGGACAGCTCTGGGGCCAACGTCCTGACTTTC. This gives the protein CASSQDSSGANVLTF.

The genes are TRBV2 and TRBJ2-5; D is ambiguous. Germline V lookup: CDR1 SNHLY, CDR2 FYNNEI. The CDR3 contains 14 residues. V lost 7 bases and J 0 bases, leaving 12 bases between the germline ends. CDR3 in amino acids: CASNYARYQETQYF. The CDR3 bases are TGTGCCAGCAATTACGCGCGGTACCAAGAGACCCAGTACTTC.